This T cell receptor (beta chain) is from a study of shared clonotypes between healthy human individuals. The CDR3 consists of 14 residues. V was clipped by 2 bases and J by 7 bases, with 15 bases between them. CDR1 and CDR2 from the germline V gene are SGHNT and YYREEE (reference sequence). For every subset, genomic DNA was evenly distributed across several immunoSEQ plates. Using immunoSEQ multiplex PCR, the repertoire was profiled, and TCRdb retains in-frame clones only, with some absent. The table shows about 2.4 million clones, with around nine tenths occurring only once. The sample consisted of naive CD4+ T cells sorted from blood. Subset: CD45RA+ positively selected. The TCR comes from a man between 18 and 29 years old in good health. V and J are TRBV5-4 and TRBJ1-2; D might be TRBD1 (6 bases). DNA for the CDR3: TGTGCCAGCAGCTTAGCGGGGGCAGGGGTTGGCTACACCTTC. Translating gives CASSLAGAGVGYTF.